The 8 T cell receptor beta chains below come from one sample, sequenced in a study of T-cell reconstitution after alpha-beta-depleted transplantation in children. Construction of the TCRbeta library involved unique molecular identifiers. TCRdb reanalysed the PCR reads using MiXCR and keeps one entry per CDR3 protein. The sample comprises 130,000 to 150,000 distinct CDR3 sequences, around 8.5% of which are singletons, and 15% to 20% rests with the top ten. Sample: PBMCs, mostly from graft donor cells, taken 180 days after TCRalphabeta/CD19-depleted stem cell transplant. Source of these receptors: a female patient aged 2 to 10 who had a stem cell transplant for congenital amegakaryocytic thrombocytopenia, so the T cells may come from the graft donor.

Regarding this clonotype: A much larger clone is a single base away; this may be a read error. The rearrangement links TRBV7-2 to TRBJ2-6, with D tentatively TRBD1 (6 bases). CDR3 length: 15 residues. Germline loops: CDR1 SGHTA, CDR2 FQGNSA. The CDR3 bases are TGTGCCAGCAGCTTAACAGGGCCTGGGGCCAACGGCCTGACTTTC. It yields the protein CASSLTGPGANGLTF.

This clonotype was observed many times. The chain is built from TRBV10-1 and TRBJ2-7, with TRBD1 identical over 12 bases. V lost 0 bases and J lost 6; bases outside the gene matches: 3. This CDR3 is built from 15 residues. CDR1 WNHNN and CDR2 SYGVQD come from the germline V gene (reference sequence). The CDR3 DNA sequence: TGCGCCAGCAGTGAGTCTGGGACAGGGGGCTTCGAGCAGTACTTC. It translates to CASSESGTGGFEQYF.

This clonotype was detected many times. V is TRBV27 and J is TRBJ2-7, with 8 bases fitting TRBD1. The germline gives CDR1 MNHEY, CDR2 SMNVEV (reference sequence). J lost 3 bases, V lost 0 bases, and 7 bases had no gene match. The CDR3 has 16 amino acids. The CDR3 DNA reads TGTGCCAGCAGTTTATCCTGGGACAGGCCCTTCTACGAGCAGTACTTC. It translates to CASSLSWDRPFYEQYF.

At least ten counts were recorded for this clonotype. One junction end disagrees with the germline gene, perhaps due to a read error. The rearrangement joins TRBV20-1 to TRBJ1-5; no definite D call. CDR1 DFQATT and CDR2 SNEGSKA come from the germline V gene (reference sequence). The CDR3 covers 14 residues. DNA of the CDR3: TGCAGTGCTCGAGACGGACTTAGCAATCAGCCCCAGCATTTT. The encoded protein is CSARDGLSNQPQHF.

This clonotype was observed a handful of times. The gene calls are TRBV12-3 or TRBV12-4 and TRBJ2-1; possible D gene TRBD2, 6 bases. There are 14 residues in the CDR3. The V end lost 3 bases, the J end lost 7 bases, and 13 bases lay between the germline ends. The CDR3: CASSLGEERNEQFF. Here the CDR3 DNA reads TGTGCCAGCAGTTTGGGGGAGGAGAGGAATGAGCAGTTCTTC.

As for this clonotype: A much larger clone lies one base from this, so it may be a read error. The V and J genes are TRBV20-1 and TRBJ2-1; D not resolved. Germline-derived CDR1 and CDR2 are DFQATT and SNEGSKA (reference sequence). This CDR3 region has 14 residues. Trimming took off 2 bases at V and 5 bases at J, with 13 bases between the two ends. The CDR3: CSARPPTIHNEQFF. The CDR3 DNA sequence: TGCAGTGCTAGACCCCCAACTATCCACAATGAGCAGTTCTTC.

This clonotype showed up just a few times. This chain connects TRBV4-1 to TRBJ2-5, with D possibly being TRBD1 (5 bases). Germline CDR1 reads MGHRA; CDR2 reads YSYEKL. Trimming shortened V by 4 bases and J by 4 bases, and 22 bases separated the two germline ends. This CDR3 comprises 17 residues. The CDR3 DNA reads as TGCGCCAGCAGCCGGGGCTTTGGGCCCAACATAGGAGAGACCCAGTACTTC. Its protein product is CASSRGFGPNIGETQYF.

This clonotype showed up many times. The CDR3 coding sequence is TGTGCCAGCAGTGGGGTGGCTGGCGGACAGCCCCAGCATTTT. The encoded protein is CASSGVAGGQPQHF. The chain carries TRBV12-3 or TRBV12-4 and TRBJ1-5; no reliable D call. Deletions cut 5 bases from V and 7 bases from J, with 15 bases between. There are 14 residues in the CDR3.